This TCR beta chain is drawn from a study of shared clonotypes between healthy human individuals. Deep-level running was used for the assay. The team ran DNA from unsorted PBMCs on ten immunoSEQ deep assay plates for sequencing. Assay used: immunoSEQ multiplex PCR; TCRdb lists only in-frame clones, some missing. This sample has around 440,000 clones, with about 74% found just once. CDR1 and CDR2 (germline): LGHNA, YNFKEQ. V lost 4 bases, J lost 6 bases, and 15 bases stayed unmatched. The CDR3 loop spans 19 amino acids. Donors included only healthy HIV-negative adults lacking recent acute infections or vaccinations.

J is TRBJ2-3 and V is TRBV4-2; 14 bases are a match to TRBD2. The origin of this receptor is a woman in her thirties or forties in good health. Some clones in this sample may be carry-over from other donors' samples. Material for sequencing was PBMCs. This chain's CDR3 is CASSPRAGLAGALSDTQYF. In DNA, the CDR3 is TGTGCCAGCAGCCCCCGAGCGGGACTAGCGGGAGCCCTTAGCGATACGCAGTATTTT.